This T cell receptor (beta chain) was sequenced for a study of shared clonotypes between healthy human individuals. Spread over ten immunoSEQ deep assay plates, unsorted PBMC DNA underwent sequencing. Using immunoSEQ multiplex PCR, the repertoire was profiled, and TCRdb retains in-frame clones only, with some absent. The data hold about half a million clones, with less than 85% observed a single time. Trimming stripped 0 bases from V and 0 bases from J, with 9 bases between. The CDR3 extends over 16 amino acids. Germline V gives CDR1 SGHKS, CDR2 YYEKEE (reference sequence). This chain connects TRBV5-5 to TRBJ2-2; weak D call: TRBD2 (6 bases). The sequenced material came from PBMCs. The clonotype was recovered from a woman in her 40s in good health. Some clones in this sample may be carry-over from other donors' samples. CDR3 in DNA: TGTGCCAGCAGCTTGGGGGTAGCGGCGAACACCGGGGAGCTGTTTTTT. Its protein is CASSLGVAANTGELFF.